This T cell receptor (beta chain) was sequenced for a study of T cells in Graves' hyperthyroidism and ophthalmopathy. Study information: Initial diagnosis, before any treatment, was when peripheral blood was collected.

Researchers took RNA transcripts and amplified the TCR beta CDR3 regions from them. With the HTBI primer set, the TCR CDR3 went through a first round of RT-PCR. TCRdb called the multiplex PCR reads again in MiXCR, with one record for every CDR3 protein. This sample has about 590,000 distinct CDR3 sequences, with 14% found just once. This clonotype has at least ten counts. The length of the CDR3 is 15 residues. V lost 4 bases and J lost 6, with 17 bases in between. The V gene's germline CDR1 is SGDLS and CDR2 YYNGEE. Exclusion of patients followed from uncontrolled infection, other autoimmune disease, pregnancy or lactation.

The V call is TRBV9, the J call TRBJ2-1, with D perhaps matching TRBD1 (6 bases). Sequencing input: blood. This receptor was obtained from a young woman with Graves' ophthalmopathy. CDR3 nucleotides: TGTGCCAGCAGCACCGGAATTCGAGGGGGCAATGAGCAGTTCTTC. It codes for CASSTGIRGGNEQFF.